This entry is about one T cell receptor (beta chain). Its antigen remains unknown. This sample stems from a study of blood T cells in healthy people across ages. Whole-study findings and limits: Naive T cell percentage showed a strong correlation with TCR beta diversity. More naive CD4+ cells and higher diversity marked long-lived donors relative to aged donors. Unknown donor CMV status possibly confounded expanded clonotype changes.

The authors ran a second PCR of 7 to 11 cycles using a sample-barcoded 5' primer and a J-beta primer mix. TCRdb re-called the 5' RACE reads through MiXCR, storing one row per CDR3 protein. In the table there are around 1,700,000 distinct CDR3 sequences, about 30% of which are singletons. The germline V gene has CDR1 SGHTA and CDR2 FQGNSA. Trimming shortened V by 7 bases and J by 1 base, and 10 bases separated the two germline ends. The CDR3 loop spans 13 amino acids. Donation came from healthy Caucasian individuals in Russia who were aged 6 to 90. This clonotype was sampled from a woman between 25 and 40 years old in good health. The chain uses TRBV7-2 and TRBJ1-1; D gene ambiguous. The material sequenced was blood. The CDR3 sequence is CASKKDPNTEAFF. The CDR3 region has the DNA TGTGCCAGCAAAAAGGACCCGAACACTGAAGCTTTCTTT. Filled out from reference TRBV7-2 and TRBJ1-1, the complete variable domain reads GAGVSQSPSNKVTEKGKDVELRCDPISGHTALYWYRQSLGQGLEFLIYFQGNSAPDKSGLPSDRFSAERTGGSVSTLTIQRTQQEDSAVYLCASKKDPNTEAFFGQGTRLTVV.